A selection of T cell receptor beta chains follows, all from one sample in a study of blood T cell repertoires in COVID-19. Generated by immunoSEQ multiplex PCR, the TCRdb table keeps only in-frame clones and is missing some. The repertoire has a few hundred thousand clones, around 85% of them found once; the top ten carry under 1.5%. Specimen: PBMCs or T cells enriched from blood (not recorded which). Receptors were obtained from a woman between 35 and 50 years old with acute COVID-19. The CDR3 runs from the conserved cysteine through the conserved F or W. The D gene is left open where the match is weak. Only part of the rows carry a size: once, few, many, or a class if the clone is expanded.

v_gene: TRBV21-1
d_gene: NA
abundance: NA
j_gene: TRBJ1-4
CDR3aa: CASSKASATNEKLFF
CDR3nt: TGTGCCAGCAGCAAAGCGTCCGCAACTAATGAAAAACTGTTTTTT

v_gene: TRBV11-2
d_gene: TRBD2
abundance: NA
j_gene: TRBJ2-1
CDR3aa: CASSLGLAGYNEQFF
CDR3nt: TGTGCCAGCAGCTTAGGACTAGCGGGCTACAATGAGCAGTTCTTC

v_gene: TRBV25-1
d_gene: TRBD1
abundance: NA
j_gene: TRBJ1-6
CDR3aa: CASSEWGTGASPLHF
CDR3nt: TGTGCCAGCAGTGAATGGGGGACAGGGGCCTCACCCCTCCACTTT

v_gene: TRBV5-1
d_gene: TRBD1
abundance: NA
j_gene: TRBJ2-5
CDR3aa: CASSFWGDREETQYF
CDR3nt: TGCGCCAGCAGCTTCTGGGGGGACAGGGAAGAGACCCAGTACTTC

v_gene: TRBV4-2
d_gene: NA
abundance: NA
j_gene: TRBJ1-2
CDR3aa: CASSQGQELNYGYTF
CDR3nt: TGTGCCAGCAGCCAAGGGCAGGAACTTAACTATGGCTACACCTTC

v_gene: TRBV15
d_gene: TRBD1
abundance: NA
j_gene: TRBJ2-1
CDR3aa: CATSRYTGGVLNEQFF
CDR3nt: TGTGCCACCAGCAGATACACAGGGGGCGTCCTCAATGAGCAGTTCTTC

v_gene: TRBV20-1
d_gene: NA
abundance: NA
j_gene: TRBJ2-1
CDR3aa: CSASSPPQFPDNEQFF
CDR3nt: TGCAGTGCTAGTTCCCCCCCCCAGTTTCCTGACAATGAGCAGTTCTTC

v_gene: TRBV6-5
d_gene: NA
abundance: NA
j_gene: TRBJ2-7
CDR3aa: CASSYSEGGSYEQYF
CDR3nt: TGTGCCAGCAGTTACTCAGAGGGTGGCTCCTACGAGCAGTACTTC

v_gene: TRBV5-1
d_gene: TRBD1
abundance: NA
j_gene: TRBJ1-5
CDR3aa: CASSPWGQDDQPQHF
CDR3nt: TGCGCCAGCAGCCCTTGGGGACAGGACGATCAGCCCCAGCATTTT

v_gene: TRBV5-4
d_gene: NA
abundance: NA
j_gene: TRBJ1-2
CDR3aa: CASSLNNNYGYTF
CDR3nt: TGTGCCAGCAGCTTAAACAATAACTATGGCTACACCTTC

v_gene: TRBV30
d_gene: TRBD2
abundance: NA
j_gene: TRBJ2-5
CDR3aa: CAGLIAGGLGETQYF
CDR3nt: TGTGCCGGACTAATAGCGGGAGGGCTGGGGGAGACCCAGTACTTC

v_gene: TRBV3-1/TRBV3-2
d_gene: NA
abundance: NA
j_gene: TRBJ1-2
CDR3aa: CASSQERGGMGYGYTF
CDR3nt: TGTGCCAGCAGCCAAGAGCGGGGAGGGATGGGCTATGGCTACACCTTC

v_gene: TRBV7-3
d_gene: TRBD1
abundance: NA
j_gene: TRBJ2-1
CDR3aa: CASSSGTGGSEQFF
CDR3nt: TGTGCCAGCAGCTCCGGGACAGGGGGCAGTGAGCAGTTCTTC

v_gene: TRBV29-1
d_gene: TRBD1
abundance: NA
j_gene: TRBJ2-3
CDR3aa: CSVAPATGSTDTQYF
CDR3nt: TGCAGCGTTGCCCCCGCGACAGGGTCCACAGATACGCAGTATTTT

v_gene: TRBV24-1
d_gene: NA
abundance: NA
j_gene: TRBJ2-2
CDR3aa: CATRGGVRTTGELFF
CDR3nt: TGTGCCACCCGGGGTGGGGTCCGGACCACCGGGGAGCTGTTTTTT

v_gene: TRBV4-3
d_gene: NA
abundance: NA
j_gene: TRBJ1-5
CDR3aa: CASSQGSYGGNQPQHF
CDR3nt: TGCGCCAGCAGCCAAGGATCATACGGTGGCAATCAGCCCCAGCATTTT

v_gene: TRBV11-2
d_gene: NA
abundance: many
j_gene: TRBJ2-7
CDR3aa: CASSPRYTYEQYF
CDR3nt: TGTGCCAGCAGCCCCAGATACACCTACGAGCAGTACTTC

v_gene: TRBV28
d_gene: TRBD2
abundance: once
j_gene: TRBJ2-7
CDR3aa: CASSSGTSGSYEQYF
CDR3nt: TGTGCCAGCAGTTCCGGGACTAGCGGGAGTTACGAGCAGTACTTC

v_gene: TRBV7-2
d_gene: NA
abundance: NA
j_gene: TRBJ1-6
CDR3aa: CASSYPSAGLNSPLHF
CDR3nt: TGTGCCAGCAGCTATCCCTCGGCAGGGCTGAATTCACCCCTCCACTTT

v_gene: TRBV4-3
d_gene: NA
abundance: NA
j_gene: TRBJ1-1
CDR3aa: CASSQDLTRRNTEAFF
CDR3nt: TGCGCCAGCAGCCAAGATTTAACGAGGAGGAACACTGAAGCTTTCTTT

v_gene: TRBV18
d_gene: TRBD1
abundance: NA
j_gene: TRBJ1-6
CDR3aa: CASSPPTGGNSPLHF
CDR3nt: TGTGCCAGCTCACCACCGACAGGGGGTAATTCACCCCTCCACTTT

v_gene: TRBV28
d_gene: TRBD2
abundance: NA
j_gene: TRBJ2-7
CDR3aa: CASSAPSGGPGEQYF
CDR3nt: TGTGCCAGCAGCGCCCCATCGGGAGGGCCTGGGGAGCAGTACTTC

v_gene: TRBV5-4
d_gene: NA
abundance: NA
j_gene: TRBJ1-6
CDR3aa: CASSFRGGANSPLHF
CDR3nt: TGTGCCAGCAGCTTTCGGGGGGGCGCAAATTCACCCCTCCACTTT

v_gene: TRBV7-9
d_gene: TRBD2
abundance: NA
j_gene: TRBJ2-1
CDR3aa: CASSISGRAFF
CDR3nt: TGTGCCAGCAGCATTAGCGGGAGGGCGTTCTTC

v_gene: TRBV5-6
d_gene: NA
abundance: NA
j_gene: TRBJ1-6
CDR3aa: CASSLDLNNSPLHF
CDR3nt: TGTGCCAGCAGCTTGGATCTAAATAATTCACCCCTCCACTTT

v_gene: TRBV5-6
d_gene: NA
abundance: NA
j_gene: TRBJ1-2
CDR3aa: CASSLVSYGYTF
CDR3nt: TGTGCCAGCAGCTTGGTGAGCTATGGCTACACCTTC

v_gene: TRBV7-9
d_gene: NA
abundance: NA
j_gene: TRBJ2-5
CDR3aa: CASSLVGEFQETQYF
CDR3nt: TGTGCCAGCAGCTTAGTCGGGGAGTTCCAAGAGACCCAGTACTTC

v_gene: TRBV27
d_gene: NA
abundance: NA
j_gene: TRBJ2-7
CDR3aa: CASSSSSPDEQYF
CDR3nt: TGTGCCAGCAGTTCCTCATCTCCGGACGAGCAGTACTTC